These T cell receptor beta chains were read from a single sample in a study of blood T cell repertoires in COVID-19. The data were produced by immunoSEQ multiplex PCR, yet TCRdb's version contains in-frame clones alone and is incomplete. The sample contains approximately 210,000 clones, approximately 80% of which appear only once. Sequenced input: PBMCs or T cells enriched from blood (not recorded which). Receptors were obtained from a man between 35 and 55 years old who had recovered from COVID-19. CDR3s leave out the opening cysteine and the closing phenylalanine or tryptophan. Each record gives: V gene, clone size, J gene, CDR3 protein. Size values are once, few and many counts, or a class for expanded clones, and some rows have none.

TRBV5-1	-	TRBJ2-2	ASSLPGELF
TRBV5-1	once	TRBJ2-3	ASSIGLAGVEDTQY
TRBV5-1	-	TRBJ1-1	ASSPGQDGSTEAF
TRBV19	-	TRBJ1-4	ASSPPGGRTGEKLF
TRBV6-5	-	TRBJ1-6	ASSPSREINSPLH
TRBV9	-	TRBJ2-1	ASSPPMGQGIYNEQF
TRBV15	-	TRBJ2-5	ATSPTGSKQETQY
TRBV6-5	-	TRBJ1-4	ASSRGTNEKLF
TRBV11-2	-	TRBJ2-7	ASSRTRIYEQY
TRBV28	-	TRBJ2-1	ASSRTSGGYNEQF
TRBV7-2	-	TRBJ1-5	ASSLASGASLFQPQH
TRBV7-3	-	TRBJ2-7	ASSLGPGVLQQY
TRBV20-1	-	TRBJ1-2	SAKGADGYT
TRBV3-1/TRBV3-2	-	TRBJ1-5	ASSQNRGQPQH
TRBV6-6	-	TRBJ2-2	ASSYGTLGSTGELF
TRBV7-2	-	TRBJ2-2	ASSLGGPTGELF
TRBV7-2	-	TRBJ1-2	ASSPDRGFYGYT
TRBV27	once	TRBJ2-1	ASSLGGLAVQF
TRBV2	-	TRBJ1-4	ASSERRGLKLF
TRBV6-1	-	TRBJ2-5	ASSVEKAGGLRETQY
TRBV28	-	TRBJ1-1	ASSFIPSGTGEAF
TRBV3-1/TRBV3-2	-	TRBJ2-1	ASTPRGSNNEQF
TRBV28	-	TRBJ1-2	ASSPGTRVYGYT
TRBV5-1	-	TRBJ1-4	ASSLLPRDIATNEKLF
TRBV10-1	few	TRBJ2-5	ASSESLVKRTQY
TRBV7-9	-	TRBJ1-5	ASSSYGTLNQPQH
TRBV3-1/TRBV3-2	-	TRBJ2-5	ASSLAGTGGETQY
TRBV19	once	TRBJ1-1	ASSIDSVRTEAF
TRBV9	-	TRBJ2-1	ASSVREGGDRAYNEQF
TRBV5-5	-	TRBJ1-2	ASSSGVYGYT
TRBV5-1	few	TRBJ2-3	ASSLVVGKGGDTQY
TRBV10-3	-	TRBJ2-1	AISTTSMAGGPHNEQF
TRBV7-9	-	TRBJ2-4	ASSLGTGENIQY
TRBV27	-	TRBJ2-7	ASSLLARQMGEQY
TRBV5-1	-	TRBJ1-1	ASSLGWTSRGTEAF
TRBV19	-	TRBJ2-2	ASSVKWGAGELF
TRBV5-1	-	TRBJ1-1	ASSLEEGALRAF
TRBV5-1	-	TRBJ1-1	ASSPRQGTMNTEAF
TRBV27	-	TRBJ2-2	ASSLHWDREGEADPGELF
TRBV5-3	once	TRBJ1-5	ARSSLTGTYQPQH
TRBV19	-	TRBJ1-1	ASRRDRGGTEAF
TRBV5-5	-	TRBJ1-1	ASSLRAGMNTEAF
TRBV15	-	TRBJ2-5	ATSRGGGPPETQY
TRBV11-2	-	TRBJ2-7	ASQSWGGDSRDEQY
TRBV20-1	-	TRBJ1-5	SASGGARGQPQH
TRBV2	-	TRBJ2-4	ASSVGDGENIQY
TRBV3-1/TRBV3-2	-	TRBJ2-4	ASSQAGTNIQY
TRBV19	-	TRBJ1-2	ASSLRDRGGYT
TRBV14	-	TRBJ2-7	ASSQGRVHEQY
TRBV4-1	-	TRBJ1-2	ASSQRSDFNYGYT